Listed below are T cell receptor beta chains from one sample, sequenced in a study of T cells after yellow fever vaccination. TCRdb reanalysed the 5' RACE reads using MiXCR and keeps one entry per CDR3 protein. Counted here are more than 300,000 distinct CDR3 sequences, about 6.9% occurring once; the ten biggest clones make up 18%. The material sequenced was PBMCs, taken more than 35 days after the first yellow fever vaccination. The receptors come from a young man who received the YFV17D yellow fever vaccine. Each CDR3 is given without its conserved first and last residue.

TRBV7-9 | ATPRSALDEQF
TRBV5-1 | ASSAGQGPRNEQF
TRBV5-1 | ASSPDRAGNSPLH
TRBV4-2 | ASSQETAGKQY
TRBV11-3 | ASSKTRVTDTQY
TRBV3-1 | ASTYQPQH
TRBV4-1 | ASTKGEGYNEQF
TRBV4-1 | ASSLTGLAVTYNEQF
TRBV12-3/TRBV12-4 | ASSSDRGGNTEAF
TRBV7-8 | ASSPRTGADYGYT
TRBV7-7 | ASSRYRDRGLSGELF
TRBV29-1 | SVDTGGGNTIY
TRBV7-9 | ASSFQTYEQY
TRBV4-1 | ASSQETLGVDRVETQY
TRBV9 | ASSVDNRGANYGYT
TRBV18 | ASSPRDRGPDTQY
TRBV5-5 | ASYRGGPTEAF
TRBV6-5 | ASSYLGTGLTDTQY
TRBV4-2 | ASSQTGRSGNQPQH
TRBV25-1 | ASSDNRGDVHNEQF
TRBV11-2 | ASSPLSDTQY
TRBV11-1 | ASSLAGGREVSYGYT
TRBV5-1 | ASSFRAGDIYEQY
TRBV7-8 | ASSSPHTGGVDEKLF
TRBV7-9 | ASSASGTGMGKLF
TRBV3-1 | ASSPAVRSYNSPLH
TRBV12-3/TRBV12-4 | ASSSGGQYGVAF
TRBV5-1 | ASSLAAGRNGYT
TRBV7-9 | ASSLAGGRTGELF
TRBV5-1 | ASSSTSGGYEQF
TRBV7-2 | ASSLLQGGNQPQH
TRBV5-6 | ASSLVLAGDYMGEQY
TRBV7-2 | ASRRRGGYTGELF
TRBV20-1 | SARDVDKGVSDTQY
TRBV5-5 | ASSLLGVDTGELF
TRBV7-2 | ASILSGGSFTDTQY
TRBV20-1 | SARPNEQF
TRBV7-9 | AGGGQF
TRBV4-1 | ASSLSGGREAF
TRBV7-2 | ASSSNTGVNQPQH
TRBV6-1 | ASNLRDRGYEQY
TRBV18 | ASSSPDKSYEQY
TRBV5-1 | ASSLDRENYGYT
TRBV2 | ASSEQAGKGSPLH
TRBV6-5 | ASNQGDEQY
TRBV2 | ASSQPGGYETQY
TRBV5-4 | ASSEIQRAAEAF
TRBV25-1 | ASSEYAAGTTQY
TRBV20-1 | SAEGQKINTGELF
TRBV9 | ASSGSGAYNEQF
TRBV20-1 | RAGTSGNEQY
TRBV7-9 | ASSPFSGNTIY
TRBV5-1 | ASSEGTSVQETQY
TRBV7-2 | ASSLFTDTQY
TRBV7-9 | ASSLVGRGNTIY
TRBV18 | ASSQRTGGNAEAF
TRBV6-5 | ASSQTGREAF
TRBV10-2 | ASGGQGVFGTKNIQY
TRBV6-5 | ASSSSSGQGAVGANVLT